This T cell receptor beta chain originates from a study of blood T cells in healthy people across ages. A second about 7 to 11 cycle PCR used barcoded and J-beta primers. All cDNA molecules were each tagged by a template-switch adaptor with 12 random nucleotides. TCRdb reprocessed the 5' RACE reads via MiXCR and lists one record per CDR3 protein. The sample holds about 1,600,000 distinct CDR3 sequences, 42% seen once. Trimming left V 6 bases short and J 1 base short, with 16 bases between. CDR1 MNHEY and CDR2 SMNVEV come from the germline V gene (reference sequence). The CDR3 is made up of 15 amino acids.

The receptor was isolated from a woman under 30 in good health. The chain recombines TRBV27 with TRBJ2-7; D possibly corresponds to TRBD2 (5 bases). The sequenced sample was blood. The CDR3, as DNA: TGTGCCAGCAGCGTACTTGGAACGGGGTCCTACGAGCAGTACTTC. Amino acid sequence: CASSVLGTGSYEQYF.